The 25 T cell receptor beta chains in this list originate from one sample, sequenced in a study of blood T cell repertoires in COVID-19. Using immunoSEQ multiplex PCR, the repertoire was profiled, and TCRdb retains in-frame clones only, with some absent. This sample has around 280,000 clones, with around 81% found just once. The sequenced material came from peripheral blood. The receptors stem from a woman between 45 and 65 years old with active or convalescent COVID-19.

The rearrangement joins TRBV10-3 to TRBJ1-2; no clear D. Trimming stripped 1 base from V and 4 bases from J, with 10 bases between. Germline V gene lookup returns CDR1 ENHRY and CDR2 SYGVKD. There are 14 residues in the CDR3. The CDR3 region has the DNA TGTGCCATCAGTGAGTTGGCGGCCTCCTATGGCTACACCTTC. This translates into CAISELAASYGYTF.

CDR3 nucleotide sequence: TGTGCCAGCAGTGGCCCCAATCAGCCCCAGCATTTT. Translating gives CASSGPNQPQHF. V and J are TRBV27 and TRBJ1-5; D call uncertain. Germline V gene data show CDR1 as MNHEY and CDR2 as SMNVEV (reference sequence). The CDR3 sequence is 12 residues long. V was clipped by 5 bases and J by 3 bases, with 5 bases between them.

The chain joins TRBV7-4 to TRBJ2-7; TRBD2 is a possible D gene (5 bases). This CDR3 spans 14 amino acids. V gave up 7 bases and J gave up 0 bases, with 13 bases separating them. CDR1 is SGHVT and CDR2 is SQSDAQ in the germline V gene. CDR3 loop: CASIRTGSSYEQYF. In DNA, the CDR3 is TGTGCCAGCATCCGGACGGGGAGCTCCTACGAGCAGTACTTC.

This clone appeared once. This chain connects TRBV6-5 to TRBJ1-1; the match to TRBD1 covers 9 bases. With V trimmed by 7 bases and J by 6 bases, 9 bases remained unmatched. The germline V gene encodes CDR1 MNHEY and CDR2 SVGAGI. There are 14 residues in the CDR3. CDR3 nucleotides: TGTGCCAGCAAACGGGACAGGGATGGAGCTGAAGCTTTCTTT. Translated, it gives CASKRDRDGAEAFF.

In this sample, this clone turned up a few times. The chain joins TRBV15 to TRBJ1-2; 7 bases are shared with TRBD1. The V and J ends lost 0 bases and 1 base, in that order; junction bases with no gene match: 14. Germline CDR1 and CDR2: LNHNV and YYDKDF (reference sequence). The CDR3 is 19 amino acids. CDR3 nucleotides: TGTGCCACCAGCAGAGATGGACGGGACAGATCTAATCATAACTATGGCTACACCTTC. The encoded protein is CATSRDGRDRSNHNYGYTF.

This clone came up a few times. The chain carries TRBV19 and TRBJ2-7; 13 nucleotides line up with TRBD2. This CDR3 is 13 amino acids long. V trimming: 5 bases; J trimming: 8 bases; junction bases outside the gene matches: 3. Germline V CDR1 and CDR2: LNHDA, SQIVND (reference sequence). This chain's CDR3 is CASSLGTSGKQYF. The CDR3 bases are TGTGCCAGTAGTCTCGGGACTAGCGGGAAGCAGTACTTC.

The chain is built from TRBV6-6 and TRBJ1-5; 7 positions agree with TRBD1. There are 13 residues in the CDR3. The trim removed 7 bases at V and 4 bases at J, leaving 4 bases unmatched. CDR1 is MNHNY, CDR2 SVGAGI, per germline (reference sequence). CDR3 in amino acids: CASNRQGNQPQHF. In DNA form, the CDR3 reads TGTGCCAGCAACAGACAGGGTAATCAGCCCCAGCATTTT.

This chain joins TRBV27 and TRBJ2-2; 10 nucleotides line up with TRBD2. The CDR3 consists of 19 residues. CDR1 and CDR2 from the germline V gene are MNHEY and SMNVEV (reference sequence). Losses at the gene ends were 5 bases for V and 0 bases for J; bases not matched to a gene: 12. Here the CDR3 DNA reads TGTGCCAGCAGTCCCCGATTGAGCGGGACTAGCGCGAACACCGGGGAGCTGTTTTTT. This sequence encodes CASSPRLSGTSANTGELFF.

The chain employs TRBV19 and TRBJ2-1; 10 bases fit TRBD2. The V and J ends lost 3 bases and 6 bases, in that order; junction bases with no gene match: 5. The germline CDR1 and CDR2 sequences are LNHDA and SQIVND (reference sequence). The CDR3 covers 15 residues. The CDR3 loop is CASSILAGGRNEQFF. The DNA of the CDR3 is TGTGCCAGTAGTATCTTAGCGGGAGGCCGCAATGAGCAGTTCTTC.

The chain carries TRBV9 and TRBJ2-5, with a tentative D call TRBD2 (6 bases). With 5 bases removed from V and 2 bases from J, the gap between germline ends came to 13 bases. The CDR3 spans 14 residues. Germline CDR1 and CDR2: SGDLS and YYNGEE. The DNA of the CDR3 is TGTGCCAGCAGTAAAGGGACTCAGCAAGAGACCCAGTACTTC. Translated, it gives CASSKGTQQETQYF. The full variable domain, completed using reference TRBV9 and TRBJ2-5, is DSGVTQTPKHLITATGQRVTLRCSPRSGDLSVYWYQQSLDQGLQFLIQYYNGEERAKGNILERFSAQQFPDLHSELNLSSLELGDSALYFCASSKGTQQETQYFGPGTRLLVL.

The chain couples TRBV7-9 to TRBJ1-5; the match to TRBD1 covers 7 bases. After removal of 1 base from V and 7 bases from J, the junction contained 7 bases not matched to a gene. This CDR3 is 15 amino acids long. Germline V CDR1 and CDR2: SEHNR, FQNEAQ (reference sequence). CDR3 sequence: CASSLGEAGGQPQHF. In nucleotides, the CDR3 is TGTGCCAGCAGCTTAGGGGAGGCAGGGGGACAGCCCCAGCATTTT.

The rearrangement uses TRBV7-9 and TRBJ1-4, with D maybe TRBD1 (5 bases). This CDR3 region has 15 residues. V lost 5 bases and J lost 7, with 17 bases in between. The germline CDR1 and CDR2 sequences are SEHNR and FQNEAQ (reference sequence). The CDR3 DNA is TGTGCCAGCAGCCAGGGCCAACTGATTGGTGAAAAACTGTTTTTT. It translates to CASSQGQLIGEKLFF.

V gene TRBV19 combines with J gene TRBJ1-2; D not certain. Per the germline V gene, CDR1 is LNHDA and CDR2 is SQIVND (reference sequence). The CDR3 extends over 13 amino acids. V was shortened by 3 bases and J by 6 bases, with 11 bases between the two germline ends. The CDR3 nucleotides are TGTGCCAGTAGTATTGCCAGGCTCAATGGCTACACCTTC. It is translated as CASSIARLNGYTF.

The chain has TRBV28 and TRBJ2-7, with D maybe TRBD2 (8 bases). Germline CDR1 is MDHEN and CDR2 is SYDVKM. Trimming took 5 bases from V and 6 from J, leaving 17 bases between them. The CDR3 contains 14 residues. The CDR3 spells CASSVGGAGGEQYF. The CDR3 coding sequence is TGTGCCAGCAGTGTAGGGGGCGCGGGGGGCGAGCAGTACTTC.

The chain combines TRBV30 with TRBJ1-2; 9 bases are a match to TRBD1. CDR1 and CDR2 from the germline V gene are GTSNPN and SVGIG (reference sequence). Germline trimming cut 4 bases from V and 8 bases from J; bases unmatched to any gene: 5. CDR3 length equals 12 residues. The CDR3: CAWTRDREGYTF. The CDR3 coding sequence is TGTGCCTGGACCAGGGACAGGGAGGGCTACACCTTC.

This clone was counted once. The chain uses TRBV29-1 and TRBJ2-7; D is possibly TRBD1 (6 bases). V was clipped by 5 bases and J by 0 bases, with 11 bases between them. Germline assignment: CDR1 SQVTM and CDR2 ANQGSEA. The CDR3 has 13 amino acids. CDR3 sequence reads: CSVSRDTSYEQYF. The DNA of the CDR3 is TGCAGCGTTTCCCGGGACACCTCCTACGAGCAGTACTTC.

The chain has TRBV6-5 and TRBJ2-7; 8 bases align to TRBD2. The CDR3 is made up of 14 amino acids. The V gene's germline CDR1 is MNHEY and CDR2 SVGAGI. The J segment lost 4 bases and the V segment lost 8 bases, leaving 10 bases of the junction unmatched. The CDR3 loop is CASQAGTSRYEQYF. CDR3 nucleotide sequence: TGTGCCAGCCAGGCCGGGACTAGTCGGTACGAGCAGTACTTC.

The genes are TRBV24-1 and TRBJ2-1, with D possibly TRBD1 on 6 matching bases. The germline V and J ends were trimmed by 4 bases and 4 bases, with 19 bases remaining between them. There are 17 residues in the CDR3. CDR1 KGHDR and CDR2 SFDVKD come from the germline V gene. The CDR3 DNA follows: TGTGCCACCAGTGACTCGGACAGACCATTTCAGTACAATGAGCAGTTCTTC. Translated: CATSDSDRPFQYNEQFF.

The J gene is TRBJ2-5, the V gene TRBV11-2, with D tentatively TRBD1 (5 bases). The CDR3 spans 12 residues. Trimming left V 3 bases short and J 5 bases short, with 7 bases between. Per germline, CDR1 SGHAT and CDR2 FQNNGV. In DNA form, the CDR3 reads TGTGCCAGCAGCTTTAACAGGGAGACCCAGTACTTC. Its protein product is CASSFNRETQYF.

This clone was observed once. The V and J genes are TRBV30 and TRBJ1-6, with D unclear. Germline-derived CDR1 and CDR2 are GTSNPN and SVGIG (reference sequence). Trimming took 3 bases from V and 4 from J, leaving 7 bases between them. There are 13 residues in the CDR3. CDR3: CAWRAGYNSPLHF. The CDR3 DNA follows: TGTGCCTGGAGGGCAGGATATAATTCACCCCTCCACTTT.

This clone was counted ten times or more. The chain recombines TRBV10-3 with TRBJ1-1; D uncertain. Germline-derived CDR1 and CDR2 are ENHRY and SYGVKD. There are 15 residues in the CDR3. The V and J ends lost 3 bases and 6 bases respectively, with 17 bases between them. The chain's CDR3 is CAISDGGERRAEAFF. The DNA for the CDR3 is TGTGCCATCAGTGACGGCGGGGAAAGGAGGGCTGAAGCTTTCTTT.

The chain couples TRBV19 to TRBJ2-1; D is possibly TRBD2 (5 bases). CDR3 length equals 15 residues. The ends were cut back, 1 base at V and 5 bases at J, with 12 bases in the middle. CDR1 is LNHDA and CDR2 is SQIVND in the germline V gene (reference sequence). DNA for the CDR3: TGTGCCAGTAGTATAGGGTACGGGGTAGACAATGAGCAGTTCTTC. It yields the protein CASSIGYGVDNEQFF.

This chain connects TRBV3-1 (or the pseudogene TRBV3-2) to TRBJ1-2, with 7 bases identical to TRBD1. The CDR3 has 14 amino acids. Germline V CDR1 and CDR2: LGHDT, YNNKEL (reference sequence). After removal of 4 bases from V and 2 bases from J, the junction contained 4 bases not matched to a gene. Here the CDR3 reads CASSRTGVNYGYTF. The CDR3 region has the DNA TGTGCCAGCAGCCGGACAGGCGTGAACTATGGCTACACCTTC.

This clone has only a few counts. This CDR3 is also generated by other DNA sequences in the sample. The chain is built from TRBV19 and TRBJ1-6; possibly TRBD1 for D (5 bases). Germline values: CDR1 LNHDA, CDR2 SQIVND (reference sequence). The CDR3 spans 13 residues. V shed 6 bases and J shed 10 bases, with 13 bases lying between them. The chain's CDR3 is CASSLPGNSPLHF. The CDR3 region has the DNA TGTGCCAGTAGCCTTCCAGGGAACTCACCCCTCCACTTT.

CDR3 in amino acids: CASTSTEAFF. The CDR3 DNA is TGTGCCAGCACCAGCACTGAAGCTTTCTTT. The chain recombines TRBV12-3 or TRBV12-4 with TRBJ1-1; D ambiguous. V was pared by 7 bases and J by 4 bases, with 4 bases between. CDR3 length: 10 amino acids.